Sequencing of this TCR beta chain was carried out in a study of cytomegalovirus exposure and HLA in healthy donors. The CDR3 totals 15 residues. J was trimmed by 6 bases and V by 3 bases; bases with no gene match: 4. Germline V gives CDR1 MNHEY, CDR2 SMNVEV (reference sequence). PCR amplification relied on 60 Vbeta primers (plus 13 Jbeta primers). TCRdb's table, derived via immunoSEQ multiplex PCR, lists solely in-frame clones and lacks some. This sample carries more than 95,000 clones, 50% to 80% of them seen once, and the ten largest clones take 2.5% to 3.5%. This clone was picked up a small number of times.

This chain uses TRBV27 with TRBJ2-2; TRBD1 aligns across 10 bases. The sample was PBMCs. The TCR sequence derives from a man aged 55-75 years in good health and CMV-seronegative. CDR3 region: CASSLGQGYPGELFF. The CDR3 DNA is TGTGCCAGCAGTTTGGGACAGGGGTACCCCGGGGAGCTGTTTTTT.